A single T cell receptor beta chain is shown here with its context. The sample belongs to a study of blood T cell repertoires in COVID-19. TCRdb's copy holds only in-frame clones and misses some; the assay was immunoSEQ multiplex PCR. The sample includes 80,000 to 100,000 clones, 65% to 90% of them seen just once. The specimen sequenced was peripheral blood. This receptor was taken from a woman older than 75 with acute or convalescent COVID-19.

The CDR3 protein is CASSLGQGVSQPQHF. CDR3 nucleotide sequence: TGTGCCAGCAGCCTAGGACAGGGGGTCAGTCAGCCCCAGCATTTT. The chain carries TRBV6-2 or TRBV6-3 and TRBJ1-5, with 10 positions matching TRBD1. Germline V gene sequence: CDR1 MNHEY, CDR2 SVGEGT. Trimming took 6 bases from V and 6 from J; bases not matched to a gene: 8. The CDR3 contains 15 residues.